The clone carrying this T cell receptor (beta chain) was picked up many times. Study processing details: How many nucleated cells were present was estimated from reference gene primer amplification. TCRdb keeps only in-frame clones here, not all; method: immunoSEQ multiplex PCR. That table is the source of V, J and clone size, and D and trimming were worked out from the DNA. The table has some 120,000 clones, about 88% seen once. This sample was included in a study of blood T cell repertoires in COVID-19. Study-wide context: Acute-phase and convalescent COVID-19 samples originated in the United States, Italy and Spain. Sample material is recorded as cDNA or gDNA derived from T cells, B-cell-depleted T cells, or PBMCs.

Sequencing input: peripheral blood. This TCR came from a human donor in a cohort sampled during active COVID-19.

The chain's CDR3 is CASSDGSQPQHF. The CDR3 DNA is TGTGCCAGCAGCGACGGGAGTCAGCCCCAGCATTTT. The J gene is TRBJ1-5, the V gene TRBV6-5; D uncertain. The V gene lost 6 bases and the J gene lost 6 bases, with 9 bases spanning the gap. The CDR3 totals 12 residues. The germline CDR1 and CDR2 sequences are MNHEY and SVGAGI.